A single sample is the source of the 23 T cell receptor beta chains below, sequenced in a study of T cell clusters in autoimmune cytopenias. TRB amplification used roughly 250 ng of peripheral blood genomic DNA. TRB rearrangements were amplified by touch-down multiplex PCR with mixed TRB-A/B primers. No DNA is given; TCRdb re-called the multiplex PCR reads and lists each CDR3 protein once. This repertoire includes approximately 6,000 distinct CDR3 sequences. The data also belong to a second study, concerning T cell repertoires in aging, cancer and after chemotherapy.

The material sequenced was peripheral blood. Source of these receptors: a human donor in good health.

The chain recombines TRBV6-6 with TRBJ2-3; without DNA, the TCRdb call of TRBD1 cannot be checked. The germline V gene has CDR1 MNHNY and CDR2 SVGAGI (reference sequence). This CDR3 contains 16 residues. CDR3: CASSYSPTGGTDTQYF.

This chain uses TRBV5-4 with TRBJ2-3. The CDR3 runs to 13 residues. Per the germline V gene, CDR1 is SGHNT and CDR2 is YYREEE (reference sequence). This chain's CDR3 is CASSQSSADTQYF.

The J gene is TRBJ2-1, the V gene TRBV6-6; there is no DNA to check the TCRdb D call of TRBD1. This CDR3 comprises 17 residues. Germline V lookup: CDR1 MNHNY, CDR2 SVGAGI (reference sequence). CDR3 in amino acids: CASSQPPQGMLSDEQFF.

The V call is TRBV30, the J call TRBJ2-1; checking the TCRdb D call of TRBD2 is not possible without DNA. This CDR3 has 17 residues. CDR1 GTSNPN and CDR2 SVGIG come from the germline V gene (reference sequence). CDR3 protein: CAWSVRTSGRSTHEQFF.

The V and J genes are TRBV6-5 and TRBJ1-6; the TCRdb D gene call, TRBD1, has no DNA to confirm it. The length of the CDR3 is 14 residues. Germline CDR1 MNHEY, CDR2 SVGAGI. This CDR3 is CASSQGAYNSPLHF.

The V gene is TRBV29-1, the J gene TRBJ2-7; with no DNA, the TCRdb D assignment of TRBD1 cannot be verified. This CDR3 spans 14 amino acids. The germline V gene encodes CDR1 SQVTM and CDR2 ANQGSEA. The CDR3 sequence is CSAAAATGAYEQYF.

The CDR3 sequence is CSVTLEDRGETQHF. The genes are TRBV29-1 and TRBJ1-5; the D gene TCRdb calls, TRBD1, cannot be checked with no DNA. The germline CDR1 and CDR2 sequences are SQVTM and ANQGSEA. The CDR3 is 14 residues long.

The V and J genes are TRBV12-3 or TRBV12-4 and TRBJ2-3; as DNA is missing, the TRBD2 call by TCRdb cannot be tested. This CDR3 region has 15 residues. This CDR3 is CASSLRAGWADTQYF.

The chain is built from TRBV6-6 and TRBJ2-5; TCRdb picks TRBD1, but there is no DNA to check that call. This CDR3 spans 13 amino acids. The V gene's germline CDR1 is MNHNY and CDR2 SVGAGI (reference sequence). The CDR3 loop reads CASSPGGRGTQYF.

CDR3 amino acids: CATSRASVGSNEKLFF. The chain is built from TRBV15 and TRBJ1-4. The CDR3 runs 16 residues. Per the germline V gene, CDR1 is LNHNV and CDR2 is YYDKDF (reference sequence).

The chain joins TRBV19 to TRBJ1-4. The CDR3 is made up of 14 amino acids. CDR1 and CDR2 (germline): LNHDA, SQIVND (reference sequence). The CDR3 sequence: CASMRGQVNEKLFF.

The chain recombines TRBV6-1 with TRBJ1-1; TCRdb's D gene call, TRBD1, goes unchecked for lack of DNA. CDR1 is MNHNS, CDR2 SASEGT, per germline. The CDR3 consists of 16 residues. The CDR3 here is CASSSIPGRENTEAFF.

This rearrangement joins TRBV19 to TRBJ1-1; TCRdb picks TRBD1, but there is no DNA to check that call. The V gene's germline CDR1 is LNHDA and CDR2 SQIVND (reference sequence). This CDR3 is 17 amino acids long. CDR3 sequence: CASSIDLGGSYNTEAFF.

This clonotype is labeled medium-sized based on frequency. The rearrangement joins TRBV19 to TRBJ2-5; the D gene TCRdb calls, TRBD1, cannot be checked with no DNA. The length of the CDR3 is 15 residues. Germline V gene sequence: CDR1 LNHDA, CDR2 SQIVND (reference sequence). CDR3 residues: CASSMGMGRQETQYF.

This clonotype registers medium-sized by frequency. The chain employs TRBV19 and TRBJ2-5; absent DNA, TCRdb's TRBD2 call cannot be checked. Germline CDR1 is LNHDA and CDR2 is SQIVND (reference sequence). There are 13 residues in the CDR3. CDR3 region: CASSLGRGETQYF. Drawing the rest from reference TRBV19 and TRBJ2-5, the complete variable domain is DGGITQSPKYLFRKEGQNVTLSCEQNLNHDAMYWYRQDPGQGLRLIYYSQIVNDFQKGDIAEGYSVSREKKESFPLTVTSAQKNPTAFYLCASSLGRGETQYFGPGTRLLVL.

The chain has TRBV11-1 and TRBJ2-5. Germline loops: CDR1 SGHAT, CDR2 FQDESV (reference sequence). This CDR3 contains 13 residues. The CDR3 loop is CASSLSDQETQYF.

The chain links TRBV20-1 to TRBJ1-2. From germline, CDR1 is DFQATT and CDR2 SNEGSKA (reference sequence). The CDR3 is 15 amino acids. CDR3 sequence: CSANGGARIGYGYTF.

This chain joins TRBV19 and TRBJ2-5; TCRdb names TRBD1, which stays unverified in the absence of DNA. This CDR3 region has 14 residues. Per the germline V gene, CDR1 is LNHDA and CDR2 is SQIVND (reference sequence). CDR3 region: CASSMIGGGETQYF.

V is TRBV12-3 or TRBV12-4 and J is TRBJ2-7; TCRdb calls TRBD1, which cannot be checked without DNA. This CDR3 region has 13 residues. Here the CDR3 reads CASRPSGAHEQYF.

The chain carries TRBV18 and TRBJ1-6; there is no DNA to check the TCRdb D call of TRBD1. Germline loops: CDR1 KGHSH, CDR2 LQKENI. This CDR3 contains 16 residues. This CDR3 reads CASSKDRIENNSPLHF.

This clonotype is deemed medium-sized by its frequency. The chain carries TRBV30 and TRBJ2-1; TCRdb selects TRBD2, and the lack of DNA leaves this call unchecked. Germline CDR1 reads GTSNPN; CDR2 reads SVGIG (reference sequence). The length of the CDR3 is 15 residues. CDR3 loop: CAWSFGSGEDNEQFF.

Measured by frequency, this clonotype is medium-sized. The V gene is TRBV19, the J gene TRBJ2-7; the D gene TCRdb calls, TRBD2, cannot be checked with no DNA. The germline V gene has CDR1 LNHDA and CDR2 SQIVND (reference sequence). The CDR3 has 14 amino acids. The CDR3 sequence is CASSIVRGAYEQYF.

The chain is built from TRBV7-9 and TRBJ2-5; the D call of TRBD1 rests on TCRdb alone, since no DNA is present to check it. Looked up from germline, CDR1 is SEHNR and CDR2 is FQNEAQ (reference sequence). This CDR3 is built from 14 residues. The CDR3: CASSLGQGEETQYF.